These 15 T cell receptor beta chains originate from one sample sequenced in a study of T cells in Graves' hyperthyroidism and ophthalmopathy. The source material, RNA transcripts, was used to amplify TCR beta CDR3 regions. During a first-round RT-PCR of the TCR CDR3, the HTBI primer set was used. TCRdb processed the multiplex PCR reads anew with MiXCR; each CDR3 protein has one entry. There are a few hundred thousand distinct CDR3 sequences in the sample; 15% to 20% occur only once, and about 3.5% lies in the top ten. The sample was blood. Receptors originate from a woman between 35 and 50 years old with Graves' ophthalmopathy.

The chain links TRBV11-1 to TRBJ2-5; 10 bases fit TRBD2. The germline CDR1 and CDR2 sequences are SGHAT and FQDESV (reference sequence). V was clipped by 5 bases and J by 4 bases; unmatched bases: 4. The CDR3 totals 14 residues. Here the CDR3 reads CASSQLAGVETQYF. The CDR3 DNA follows: TGTGCCAGCAGCCAGCTAGCGGGGGTAGAGACCCAGTACTTC.

This clonotype was seen only a few times. V is TRBV7-2 and J is TRBJ2-1, with 7 bases identical to TRBD2. The length of the CDR3 is 15 residues. The J segment lost 0 bases and the V segment lost 6 bases, leaving 5 bases of the junction unmatched. CDR1 and CDR2 (germline): SGHTA, FQGNSA. For the CDR3, the DNA is TGTGCCAGCAGGGAGCGGGGACTCTCCTACAATGAGCAGTTCTTC. Translated, it gives CASRERGLSYNEQFF.

The genes are TRBV6-2 or TRBV6-3 and TRBJ2-7; perhaps TRBD1 as D (6 bases). The ends were cut back, 5 bases at V and 6 bases at J, with 14 bases in the middle. There are 13 residues in the CDR3. Germline CDR1 is MNHEY and CDR2 is SVGEGT. CDR3 DNA: TGTGCCAGCAGTAAGGGGGTGGAACGCGAGCAGTACTTC. It encodes CASSKGVEREQYF.

This sequence joins TRBV19 and TRBJ2-1; D gene uncertain. There are 15 residues in the CDR3. V was clipped by 2 bases and J by 6 bases, with 14 bases between them. The V gene's germline CDR1 is LNHDA and CDR2 SQIVND (reference sequence). The CDR3 nucleotides are TGTGCCAGTAGTATAAGGCGGTATCGCGGCAATGAGCAGTTCTTC. Its translation is CASSIRRYRGNEQFF.

This clonotype was counted many times. The rearrangement uses TRBV2 and TRBJ2-3; 11 bases agree with TRBD2. V trimming: 4 bases; J trimming: 4 bases; junction bases outside the gene matches: 4. Germline loops: CDR1 SNHLY, CDR2 FYNNEI. This CDR3 spans 15 amino acids. The CDR3 sequence is CASSVQGLAADTQYF. In DNA, the CDR3 is TGTGCCAGCAGTGTCCAGGGACTAGCGGCAGATACGCAGTATTTT.

This clonotype was found a few times. The V call is TRBV7-4, the J call TRBJ2-7; D gene ambiguous. This CDR3 comprises 16 residues. The V and J ends lost 1 base and 0 bases respectively, with 13 bases between them. In germline, CDR1 is SGHVT, CDR2 SQSDAQ. CDR3 nucleotide sequence: TGTGCCAGCAGCTTAGAACATGGCAGGCGCTCCTACGAGCAGTACTTC. It specifies CASSLEHGRRSYEQYF.

The gene calls are TRBV6-7 and TRBJ1-1; 8 nucleotides agree with TRBD1. TRBV6-7 is given ORF status, its function remaining uncertain. Trimming at V came to 6 bases and at J to 1 base, leaving 10 bases not matched to a gene. The CDR3 totals 16 residues. The CDR3 sequence: CASSQKTGAENTEAFF. The CDR3 bases are TGTGCCAGCAGCCAAAAGACAGGGGCAGAGAACACTGAAGCTTTCTTT.

In its sample, this clonotype was seen many times. J is TRBJ2-3 and V is TRBV12-3 or TRBV12-4; possible D gene TRBD2, 6 bases. V lost 5 bases, J lost 5 bases, and 14 bases lay in between. This CDR3 contains 14 residues. The CDR3 DNA reads TGTGCCAGCAGTGCCAGGGATAGCGGAGATACGCAGTATTTT. Translation gives CASSARDSGDTQYF.

This clonotype was seen at least ten times. This chain connects TRBV3-1 to TRBJ2-4, with D maybe TRBD2 (6 bases). Germline V CDR1 and CDR2: LGHDT, YNNKEL (reference sequence). V was clipped by 0 bases and J by 6 bases, with 9 bases between them. The CDR3 totals 14 residues. The CDR3: CASSQDISGNIQYF. The CDR3 region has the DNA TGTGCCAGCAGCCAAGATATTAGCGGAAACATTCAGTACTTC. Complete variable domain (other parts from reference TRBV3-1 and TRBJ2-4): DTAVSQTPKYLVTQMGNDKSIKCEQNLGHDTMYWYKQDSKKFLKIMFSYNNKELIINETVPNRFSPKSPDKAHLNLHINSLELGDSAVYFCASSQDISGNIQYFGAGTRLSVL.

Only a few counts were recorded for this clonotype. The chain uses TRBV5-4 and TRBJ2-1; D is uncertain. There are 15 residues in the CDR3. V lost 1 base to trimming and J lost 4 bases, with 12 bases between them. Per the germline V gene, CDR1 is SGHNT and CDR2 is YYREEE (reference sequence). DNA for the CDR3: TGTGCCAGCAGCTTGAAAGCTCAGGAGTACAATGAGCAGTTCTTC. Amino acids: CASSLKAQEYNEQFF.

This clonotype was observed once. The chain recombines TRBV28 with TRBJ1-3, with 12 bases that match TRBD1. From germline, CDR1 is MDHEN and CDR2 SYDVKM. The CDR3 sequence is 17 residues long. V shed 8 bases, J shed 0 bases, and the junction held 8 bases outside the gene matches. The CDR3 nucleotides are TGTGCCAGCGGCCGGGACAGGGGGCTACCCTCTGGAAACACCATATATTTT. This sequence encodes CASGRDRGLPSGNTIYF. Supplemented by reference TRBV28 and TRBJ1-3, the full variable domain reads DVKVTQSSRYLVKRTGEKVFLECVQDMDHENMFWYRQDPGLGLRLIYFSYDVKMKEKGDIPEGYSVSREKKERFSLILESASTNQTSMYLCASGRDRGLPSGNTIYFGEGSWLTVV.

This clonotype showed up many times. This chain uses TRBV2 with TRBJ1-1; D is ambiguous. Germline V gene sequence: CDR1 SNHLY, CDR2 FYNNEI. This CDR3 comprises 14 residues. The ends were cut back, 6 bases at V and 0 bases at J, with 11 bases in the middle. The CDR3 loop reads CASSLTSLNTEAFF. The CDR3 nucleotides are TGTGCCAGCAGCTTGACAAGTTTGAACACTGAAGCTTTCTTT.

This clonotype was observed many times. The genes are TRBV12-3 or TRBV12-4 and TRBJ2-1, with 13 bases fitting TRBD2. The V and J ends lost 5 bases and 10 bases, in that order; junction bases with no gene match: 8. This CDR3 spans 15 amino acids. CDR3 sequence: CASSTPGLAGAEQFF. The CDR3 nucleotides read TGTGCCAGCAGTACACCCGGACTAGCGGGGGCCGAGCAGTTCTTC.

This clonotype was detected ten times or more. The rearrangement links TRBV12-3 or TRBV12-4 to TRBJ1-2; TRBD1 is a possible D gene (5 bases). V shed 7 bases and J shed 8 bases, with 20 bases lying between them. CDR3 size: 14 residues. CDR3 in DNA: TGTGCCAGCACCCAAGGGACGGCTTCAGGGGGCTACACCTTC. The encoded protein is CASTQGTASGGYTF.

The rearrangement joins TRBV11-2 to TRBJ2-1, with 7 bases fitting TRBD1. The V gene's germline CDR1 is SGHAT and CDR2 FQNNGV. CDR3 size: 15 residues. The V segment lost 4 bases and the J segment 2 bases; nucleotides outside the gene matches: 5. CDR3 loop: CASSSTGSPYNEQFF. The CDR3 region has the DNA TGTGCCAGCAGCTCGACAGGGAGCCCCTACAATGAGCAGTTCTTC. Full variable domain (rest looked up from reference TRBV11-2 and TRBJ2-1): EAGVAQSPRYKIIEKRQSVAFWCNPISGHATLYWYQQILGQGPKLLIQFQNNGVVDDSQLPKDRFSAERLKGVDSTLKIQPAKLEDSAVYLCASSSTGSPYNEQFFGPGTRLTVL.